This T cell receptor (beta chain) was identified during a study of identical twins. Findings of the study overall: Memory repertoires lacked the insertion deficit that abundant cord blood beta clonotypes showed.

After template switching added a universal primer site, the resulting cDNA carried unique molecular identifiers. TCRdb reanalysed the 5' RACE reads using MiXCR and keeps one entry per CDR3 protein. The profile covers 400,000 to 550,000 distinct CDR3 sequences, with 13% to 15% appearing a single time and approximately 1% taken by the ten largest. Germline V gives CDR1 SGHRS, CDR2 YFSETQ. The CDR3 consists of 17 residues. J lost 3 bases, V lost 4 bases, and 7 bases had no gene match. The sample holds a few counts of this clonotype. Its antigen remains unknown. The data were also submitted as part of a second study, on yellow fever vaccine responses in identical twins.

The V gene is TRBV5-1, the J gene TRBJ2-6; 10 bases are shared with TRBD1. The TCR was taken from a woman aged 18 to 35 in good health. The sequenced sample was CD4+ T cells sorted from blood. The CDR3 sequence is CASSPGTGVFGANVLTF. Here the CDR3 DNA reads TGCGCCAGCAGCCCCGGGACAGGGGTGTTTGGGGCCAACGTCCTGACTTTC.